This T cell receptor (beta chain) was recovered during a study of T-cell reconstitution after alpha-beta-depleted transplantation in children. Broader study findings: By one year post-transplant, T-cell counts and diversity largely arose from T cells that were newly produced. Some patients' high day-60 TCRbeta diversity was traced to surviving recipient T cells and thymic progenitors. Several hundred expanded graft clones reportedly were the source of alpha-beta T cells about two months after transplant.

The V and J ends lost 4 bases and 4 bases, in that order; junction bases with no gene match: 8. The germline V gene encodes CDR1 SGHKS and CDR2 YYEKEE (reference sequence). The CDR3 spans 16 residues. About this clonotype: Its antigen is still unknown.

For TCRbeta, the library was prepared with unique molecular identifiers. TCRdb reanalysed the PCR reads using MiXCR and keeps one entry per CDR3 protein. The table lists a few hundred thousand distinct CDR3 sequences, over 20% of them singletons. The sample was PBMCs, taken before TCRalphabeta/CD19-depleted stem cell transplant. This chain connects TRBV5-5 to TRBJ2-1; TRBD2 agrees at 10 bases. This TCR came from a boy under two years old with Wiskott-Aldrich syndrome, due to receive a stem cell transplant. The CDR3 is CASSLRGSGRYNEQFF. In DNA, the CDR3 is TGTGCCAGCAGCCTCCGGGGTAGCGGGAGGTACAATGAGCAGTTCTTC.